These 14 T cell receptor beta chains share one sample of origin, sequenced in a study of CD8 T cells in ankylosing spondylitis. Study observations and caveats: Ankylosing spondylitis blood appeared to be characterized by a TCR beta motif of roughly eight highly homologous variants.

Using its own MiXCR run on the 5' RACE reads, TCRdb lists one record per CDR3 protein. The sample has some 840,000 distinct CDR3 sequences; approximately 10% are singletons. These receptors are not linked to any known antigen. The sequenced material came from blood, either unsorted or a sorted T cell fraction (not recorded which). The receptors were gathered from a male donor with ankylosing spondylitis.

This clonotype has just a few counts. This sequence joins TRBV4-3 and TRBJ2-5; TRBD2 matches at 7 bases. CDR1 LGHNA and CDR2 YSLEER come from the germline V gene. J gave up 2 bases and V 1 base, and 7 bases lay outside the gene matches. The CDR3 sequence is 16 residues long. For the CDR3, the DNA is TGCGCCAGCAGCCAAGGTCTAGTGCGGGAGCAAGAGACCCAGTACTTC. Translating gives CASSQGLVREQETQYF.

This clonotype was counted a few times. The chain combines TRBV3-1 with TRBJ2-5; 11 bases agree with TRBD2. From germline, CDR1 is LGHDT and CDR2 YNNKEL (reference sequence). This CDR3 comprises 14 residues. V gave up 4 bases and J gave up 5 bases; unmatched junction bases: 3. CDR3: CASSRTSGGETQYF. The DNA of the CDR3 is TGTGCCAGCAGCCGCACTAGCGGGGGCGAGACCCAGTACTTC.

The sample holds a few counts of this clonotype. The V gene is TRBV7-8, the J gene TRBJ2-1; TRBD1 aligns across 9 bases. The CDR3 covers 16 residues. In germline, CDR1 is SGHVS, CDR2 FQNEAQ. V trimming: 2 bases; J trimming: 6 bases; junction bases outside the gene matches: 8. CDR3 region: CASSLYRGRLGNEQFF. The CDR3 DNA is TGTGCCAGCAGCTTATACAGGGGGCGGTTAGGCAATGAGCAGTTCTTC.

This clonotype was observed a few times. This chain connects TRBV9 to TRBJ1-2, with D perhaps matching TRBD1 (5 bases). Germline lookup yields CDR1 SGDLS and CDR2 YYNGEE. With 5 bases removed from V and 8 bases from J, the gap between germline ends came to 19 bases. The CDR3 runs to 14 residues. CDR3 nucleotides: TGTGCCAGCAGGGGAAATGAGGGGTCCGACGGCTACACCTTC. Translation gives CASRGNEGSDGYTF.

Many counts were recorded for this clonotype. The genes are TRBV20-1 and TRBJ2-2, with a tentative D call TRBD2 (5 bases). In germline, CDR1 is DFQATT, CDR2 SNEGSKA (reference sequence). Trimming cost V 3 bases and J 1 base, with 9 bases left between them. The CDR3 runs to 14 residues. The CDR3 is CSASRGGNTGELFF. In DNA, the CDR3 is TGCAGTGCTAGCCGCGGAGGGAACACCGGGGAGCTGTTTTTT.

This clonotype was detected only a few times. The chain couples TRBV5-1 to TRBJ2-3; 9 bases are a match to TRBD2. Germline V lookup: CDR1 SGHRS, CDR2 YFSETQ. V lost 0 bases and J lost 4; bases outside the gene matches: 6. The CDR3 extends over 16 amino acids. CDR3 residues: CASSLAGGLAADTQYF. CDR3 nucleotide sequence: TGCGCCAGCAGCTTGGCTGGGGGACTAGCAGCAGATACGCAGTATTTT. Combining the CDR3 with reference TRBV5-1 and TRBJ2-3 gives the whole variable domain KAGVTQTPRYLIKTRGQQVTLSCSPISGHRSVSWYQQTPGQGLQFLFEYFSETQRNKGNFPGRFSGRQFSNSRSEMNVSTLELGDSALYLCASSLAGGLAADTQYFGPGTRLTVL.

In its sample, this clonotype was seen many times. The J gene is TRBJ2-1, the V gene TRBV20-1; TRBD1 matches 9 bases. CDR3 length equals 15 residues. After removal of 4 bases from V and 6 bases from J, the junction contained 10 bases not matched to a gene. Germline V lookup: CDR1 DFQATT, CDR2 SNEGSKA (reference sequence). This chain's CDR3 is CSANRGQLAGNEQFF. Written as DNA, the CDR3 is TGCAGTGCTAACAGGGGGCAACTAGCAGGCAATGAGCAGTTCTTC.

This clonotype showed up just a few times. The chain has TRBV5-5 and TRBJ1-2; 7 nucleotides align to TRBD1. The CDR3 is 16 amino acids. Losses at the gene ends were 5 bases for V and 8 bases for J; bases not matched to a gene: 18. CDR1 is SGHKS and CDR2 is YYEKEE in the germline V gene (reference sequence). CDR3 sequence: CASSLSPGQSAGGYTF. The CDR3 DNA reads TGTGCCAGCAGTTTGTCACCGGGACAGTCGGCGGGGGGCTACACCTTC.

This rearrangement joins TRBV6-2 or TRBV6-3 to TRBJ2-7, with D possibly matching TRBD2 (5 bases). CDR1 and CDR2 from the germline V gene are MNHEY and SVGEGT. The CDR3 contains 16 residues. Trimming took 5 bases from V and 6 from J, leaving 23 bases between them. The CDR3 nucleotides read TGTGCCAGCAGTCCCGCGGGCAGACTGAGGGCCGGCGAGCAGTACTTC. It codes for CASSPAGRLRAGEQYF.

In DNA, the CDR3 is TGCAGTGCTGGTCAGGGGGCAAGGGGTGGCTACACCTTC. Translation: CSAGQGARGGYTF. This sequence joins TRBV20-1 and TRBJ1-2; 8 nucleotides line up with TRBD1. With V trimmed by 5 bases and J by 7 bases, 9 bases remained unmatched. The CDR3 spans 13 residues. CDR1 DFQATT and CDR2 SNEGSKA come from the germline V gene (reference sequence).

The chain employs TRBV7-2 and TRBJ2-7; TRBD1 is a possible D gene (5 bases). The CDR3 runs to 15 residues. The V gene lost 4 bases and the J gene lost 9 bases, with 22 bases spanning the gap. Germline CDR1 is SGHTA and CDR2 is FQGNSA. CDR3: CASSSTGLPTTGQYF. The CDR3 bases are TGTGCCAGCAGCTCAACAGGTCTCCCTACTACAGGGCAGTACTTC.

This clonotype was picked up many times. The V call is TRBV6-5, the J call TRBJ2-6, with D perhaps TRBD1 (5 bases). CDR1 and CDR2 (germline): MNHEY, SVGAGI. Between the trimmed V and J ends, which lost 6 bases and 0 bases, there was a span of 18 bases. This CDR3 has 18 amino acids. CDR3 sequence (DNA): TGTGCCAGCAGATTACTGACAGCATTTAACTCTGGGGCCAACGTCCTGACTTTC. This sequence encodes CASRLLTAFNSGANVLTF.

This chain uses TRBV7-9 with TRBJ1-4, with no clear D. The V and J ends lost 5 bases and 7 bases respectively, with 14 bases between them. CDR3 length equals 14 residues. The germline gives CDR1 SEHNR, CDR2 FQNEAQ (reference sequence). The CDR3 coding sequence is TGTGCCAGCAGCGTTTACGGGGAGGCTGAAAAACTGTTTTTT. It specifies CASSVYGEAEKLFF.

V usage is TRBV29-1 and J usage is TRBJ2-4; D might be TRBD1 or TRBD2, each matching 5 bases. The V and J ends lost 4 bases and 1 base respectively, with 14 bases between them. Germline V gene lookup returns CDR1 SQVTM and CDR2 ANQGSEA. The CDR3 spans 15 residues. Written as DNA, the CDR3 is TGCAGCGTTGCCGGGGCCACTCTCGCCAAAAACATTCAGTACTTC. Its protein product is CSVAGATLAKNIQYF.